The 23 T cell receptor beta chains below were found in one sample sequenced in a study of Ad26.COV2.S vaccination and SARS-CoV-2 variants. Treatment: roughly 18 received Ad26.COV2.S at low or high dose, single or two shots; five or six received placebo; per-sample allocation not given. Each sample was drawn 63 days after the first injection (of vaccine or placebo). Sequenced by immunoSEQ multiplex PCR; TCRdb stores in-frame clones only, minus some. The sample yields some 410,000 clones, 92% seen once. This specimen was peripheral blood, taken in a trial of Ad26.COV2.S vaccine versus placebo. The source is a person aged 18-60 years who received the Ad26.COV2.S COVID-19 vaccine or a placebo.

This sequence joins TRBV19 and TRBJ1-5; a weak D match, TRBD1 (5 bases). Trimming stripped 3 bases from V and 1 base from J, with 7 bases between. Germline CDR1 reads LNHDA; CDR2 reads SQIVND (reference sequence). This CDR3 spans 14 amino acids. The CDR3: CASSMGRSNQPQHF. The CDR3, as DNA: TGTGCCAGTAGTATGGGGCGGAGCAATCAGCCCCAGCATTTT.

This chain links TRBV9 with TRBJ2-7, with 8 positions matching TRBD1. Looked up from germline, CDR1 is SGDLS and CDR2 is YYNGEE. The CDR3 totals 15 residues. V was clipped by 3 bases and J by 7 bases; unmatched bases: 12. The CDR3 protein is CASSALDRDLDEQYF. In DNA form, the CDR3 reads TGTGCCAGCAGCGCCTTGGACAGGGATCTTGATGAGCAGTACTTC.

The chain links TRBV5-1 to TRBJ2-7, with 9 bases fitting TRBD1. V lost 4 bases, J lost 2 bases, and 7 bases stayed unmatched. The V gene's germline CDR1 is SGHRS and CDR2 YFSETQ. The CDR3 length is 15 residues. CDR3 region: CASSPPGQGTYEQYF. CDR3 nucleotide sequence: TGCGCCAGCAGCCCCCCGGGACAGGGAACCTACGAGCAGTACTTC. The full variable domain, rest sourced from reference TRBV5-1 and TRBJ2-7, is KAGVTQTPRYLIKTRGQQVTLSCSPISGHRSVSWYQQTPGQGLQFLFEYFSETQRNKGNFPGRFSGRQFSNSRSEMNVSTLELGDSALYLCASSPPGQGTYEQYFGPGTRLTVT.

The V gene is TRBV30, the J gene TRBJ1-2, with 9 nucleotides matching TRBD1. Unmatched junction bases numbered 14, after V lost 3 bases and J lost 3 bases. In germline, CDR1 is GTSNPN, CDR2 SVGIG (reference sequence). This CDR3 region has 17 residues. CDR3 nucleotides: TGTGCCTGGAGACAGGGGGCTTCCTGGAGGGTAGACTATGGCTACACCTTC. Its translation is CAWRQGASWRVDYGYTF.

J is TRBJ1-3 and V is TRBV6-5, with D unresolved. The germline gives CDR1 MNHEY, CDR2 SVGAGI. Trimming stripped 7 bases from V and 0 bases from J, with 13 bases between. CDR3 length: 15 amino acids. Here the CDR3 reads CASIPGLSSGNTIYF. The CDR3 DNA reads TGTGCCAGCATCCCAGGCCTAAGCTCTGGAAACACCATATATTTT.

The chain links TRBV11-2 to TRBJ2-7, with 10 nucleotides matching TRBD1. Trimming cost V 4 bases and J 2 bases; bases outside gene matches: 5. CDR1 SGHAT and CDR2 FQNNGV come from the germline V gene. The CDR3 sequence is 15 residues long. CDR3 nucleotides: TGTGCCAGCAGCTCCCGGGACAGGGGTACCTACGAGCAGTACTTC. This encodes CASSSRDRGTYEQYF.

The rearrangement joins TRBV10-3 to TRBJ1-1; D not certain. The CDR3 sequence is 12 residues long. Trimming removed 10 bases at V and 1 base at J, with 10 bases between. CDR1 is ENHRY, CDR2 SYGVKD, per germline. The CDR3 nucleotides are TGTGCCACTAGGGCCGGGAACACTGAAGCTTTCTTT. Its protein is CATRAGNTEAFF.

V usage is TRBV3-1 (or the pseudogene TRBV3-2) and J usage is TRBJ1-2, with 10 positions matching TRBD1. Trimming at V came to 4 bases and at J to 8 bases, leaving 7 bases not matched to a gene. In germline, CDR1 is LGHDT, CDR2 YNNKEL (reference sequence). This CDR3 has 14 amino acids. The CDR3 reads CASSPPGQGIGYTF. DNA for the CDR3: TGTGCCAGCAGCCCTCCGGGACAGGGGATCGGCTACACCTTC.

In its sample, this clone was seen once. CDR3: CATSDQSGSTVAETQYF. The CDR3 bases are TGTGCCACCAGTGATCAATCCGGCTCGACAGTCGCGGAGACCCAGTACTTC. The chain employs TRBV24-1 and TRBJ2-5, with D perhaps matching TRBD1 (5 bases). The germline V and J ends were trimmed by 3 bases and 5 bases, with 21 bases remaining between them. The CDR3 is 17 residues long. CDR1 is KGHDR and CDR2 is SFDVKD in the germline V gene.

This chain uses TRBV4-3 with TRBJ1-1; maybe TRBD1 (5 bases). This CDR3 is 15 amino acids long. CDR1 and CDR2 from the germline V gene are LGHNA and YSLEER. The V end was cut by 0 bases, the J end by 0 bases, with 8 bases between. The CDR3: CASSQDWGLNTEAFF. Written as DNA, the CDR3 is TGCGCCAGCAGCCAAGATTGGGGGTTGAACACTGAAGCTTTCTTT.

The J gene is TRBJ2-5, the V gene TRBV7-9; 9 bases agree with TRBD2. The CDR3 extends over 13 amino acids. Germline V gene data show CDR1 as SEHNR and CDR2 as FQNEAQ (reference sequence). The J segment lost 4 bases and the V segment lost 5 bases, leaving 2 bases of the junction unmatched. CDR3: CASSNSGGETQYF. CDR3 coding DNA: TGTGCCAGCAGCAATAGCGGGGGAGAGACCCAGTACTTC. The whole variable domain, filled in from reference TRBV7-9 and TRBJ2-5, reads DTGVSQNPRHKITKRGQNVTFRCDPISEHNRLYWYRQTLGQGPEFLTYFQNEAQLEKSRLLSDRFSAERPKGSFSTLEIQRTEQGDSAMYLCASSNSGGETQYFGPGTRLLVL.

The genes are TRBV21-1 and TRBJ2-1; TRBD1 was called by the table and not checked on the DNA. TRBV21-1 is an annotated pseudogene. This CDR3 region has 16 residues. CDR3 sequence: CASSIVGTGCNNEQFF. The CDR3, as DNA: TGTGCCAGCAGCATCGTCGGGACAGGGTGCAACAATGAGCAGTTCTTC.

CDR3 protein: CASSVGAGGIQETQYF. CDR3 DNA sequence: TGTGCCAGCAGCGTAGGGGCAGGGGGAATCCAAGAGACCCAGTACTTC. The chain couples TRBV9 to TRBJ2-5; 7 nucleotides align to TRBD1. Losses at the gene ends were 0 bases for V and 1 base for J; bases not matched to a gene: 6. The CDR3 covers 16 residues. Per germline, CDR1 SGDLS and CDR2 YYNGEE.

CDR3 in amino acids: CSVRTSGVAGELFF. CDR3 nucleotide sequence: TGCAGCGTCAGGACTAGCGGGGTGGCCGGGGAGCTGTTTTTT. The chain is built from TRBV29-1 and TRBJ2-2; 12 positions match TRBD2. V lost 6 bases, J lost 6 bases, and 5 bases stayed unmatched. Looked up from germline, CDR1 is SQVTM and CDR2 is ANQGSEA. The CDR3 runs to 14 residues.

This chain links TRBV15 with TRBJ1-3; possibly TRBD1 for D (6 bases). The ends were cut back, 8 bases at V and 2 bases at J, with 19 bases in the middle. CDR3 length: 16 amino acids. Germline loops: CDR1 LNHNV, CDR2 YYDKDF (reference sequence). For the CDR3, the DNA is TGTGCCACCGGGAGAGGGGGAAGTCATGCTGGAAACACCATATATTTT. This sequence encodes CATGRGGSHAGNTIYF.

The count of this clone is one. The rearrangement links TRBV7-7 to TRBJ2-2; TRBD2 is a possible D gene (5 bases). Germline V gene data show CDR1 as SSHAT and CDR2 as FNYEAQ (reference sequence). The CDR3 has 15 residues. The germline V and J ends were trimmed by 1 base and 4 bases, with 10 bases remaining between them. As DNA, the CDR3 is TGTGCCAGCAGCTTAGGGACGGCGGGCACCGGGGAGCTGTTTTTT. It translates to CASSLGTAGTGELFF.

This chain links TRBV15 with TRBJ1-4; D is unclear. The germline V and J ends were trimmed by 2 bases and 3 bases, with 10 bases remaining between them. Germline loops: CDR1 LNHNV, CDR2 YYDKDF (reference sequence). The CDR3 is 15 amino acids. CDR3 region: CATSRRGRANEKLFF. As DNA, the CDR3 is TGTGCCACCAGCAGACGAGGACGGGCTAATGAAAAACTGTTTTTT.

The gene calls are TRBV28 and TRBJ2-2, with D maybe TRBD1 (6 bases). Per the germline V gene, CDR1 is MDHEN and CDR2 is SYDVKM. Trimming left V 1 base short and J 4 bases short, with 10 bases between. CDR3 length: 15 residues. The CDR3 bases are TGTGCCAGCAGTTTATTGGGGGCCGGCACCGGGGAGCTGTTTTTT. It is translated as CASSLLGAGTGELFF. The complete variable domain, with remaining parts taken from reference TRBV28 and TRBJ2-2, reads DVKVTQSSRYLVKRTGEKVFLECVQDMDHENMFWYRQDPGLGLRLIYFSYDVKMKEKGDIPEGYSVSREKKERFSLILESASTNQTSMYLCASSLLGAGTGELFFGEGSRLTVL.

V is TRBV5-1 and J is TRBJ2-5; 8 nucleotides line up with TRBD2. This CDR3 is built from 17 residues. Germline trimming cut 3 bases from V and 4 bases from J; bases unmatched to any gene: 14. Germline V gene data show CDR1 as SGHRS and CDR2 as YFSETQ. CDR3 bases: TGCGCCAGCAGCTCCATACCCCTGACAGCGGGGGTAGAGACCCAGTACTTC. Protein sequence: CASSSIPLTAGVETQYF.

The chain is built from TRBV5-4 and TRBJ2-5; D ambiguous. This CDR3 is 14 amino acids long. CDR1 is SGHNT and CDR2 is YYREEE in the germline V gene (reference sequence). V lost 4 bases to trimming and J lost 0 bases, with 10 bases between them. CDR3: CASSNGPNQETQYF. The CDR3 DNA reads TGTGCCAGCAGCAACGGGCCCAACCAAGAGACCCAGTACTTC.

The genes are TRBV9 and TRBJ1-2, with 8 nucleotides matching TRBD1. CDR3 size: 16 residues. V dropped 2 bases and J dropped 1; count of bases not matched to a gene: 7. Germline CDR1 SGDLS, CDR2 YYNGEE. CDR3 sequence reads: CASSVDRESGNYGYTF. The CDR3 region has the DNA TGTGCCAGCAGCGTGGACAGGGAGTCGGGTAACTATGGCTACACCTTC.

The chain is built from TRBV9 and TRBJ2-3, with 8 bases lining up with TRBD2. In germline, CDR1 is SGDLS, CDR2 YYNGEE. V was pared by 6 bases and J by 6 bases, with 9 bases of the junction left unmatched. CDR3 length: 14 amino acids. The CDR3 nucleotides are TGTGCCAGCATGAGCGGGGGCCCTCGGGATACGCAGTATTTT. The encoded protein is CASMSGGPRDTQYF.

The J gene is TRBJ2-1, the V gene TRBV7-2, with 15 bases that match TRBD2. This CDR3 spans 16 amino acids. The junction had 3 bases not matched to a gene; V was cut back by 0 bases and J by 9 bases. Germline V gene sequence: CDR1 SGHTA, CDR2 FQGNSA. CDR3 in amino acids: CASSLAGLAGGFEQFF. The DNA for the CDR3 is TGTGCCAGCAGCTTAGCCGGACTAGCGGGGGGGTTTGAGCAGTTCTTC.